Described below is a single T cell receptor (beta chain) sequence and its context. This entry is derived from a study of Ad26.COV2.S vaccination and SARS-CoV-2 variants. Study-wide background: Ad26.COV2.S arm of COV1001 included the donor.

Generated by immunoSEQ multiplex PCR, the TCRdb table keeps only in-frame clones and is missing some. This table has a few hundred thousand clones, approximately 92% appearing once. Germline lookup yields CDR1 SEHNR and CDR2 FQNEAQ (reference sequence). The CDR3 has 15 residues. Germline trimming cut 3 bases from V and 4 bases from J; bases unmatched to any gene: 6. The sample's treatment: roughly 19 received Ad26.COV2.S at low or high dose, single or two shots; roughly five received placebo; per-sample allocation not given. The samples date from day 63 after the first vaccine or placebo injection. The specimen was peripheral blood, collected in a trial of Ad26.COV2.S vaccine versus placebo. This TCR was sampled from a person aged 18-65 years who received the Ad26.COV2.S COVID-19 vaccine or a placebo. V gene TRBV7-9 combines with J gene TRBJ2-1; TRBD1 aligns across 7 bases. CDR3 sequence (DNA): TGTGCCAGCAGCTTCACAGGGGCACGGTACAATGAGCAGTTCTTC. This translates into CASSFTGARYNEQFF.